The 3 T cell receptor beta chains in this list originate from one sample, sequenced in a study of PD-1 blockade in classical Hodgkin lymphoma. As for time point: cycle 4 day 1 (C4D1), after around six weeks of nivolumab. Each of the patients experienced relapse following autologous stem cell transplantation, and their brentuximab vedotin exposure differed. Isolated CD8+ T cells were derived from thawed PBMCs through magnetic negative selection. Sequencing was performed with immunoSEQ multiplex PCR; in TCRdb, only in-frame clones are kept and a portion is missing. The sample holds approximately 10,000 clones, about 88% seen once. The material was CD8+ T cells from blood, obtained before the fourth cycle of nivolumab. The receptors originated from a human donor with classical Hodgkin lymphoma. The donor label of this sample is uncertain.

The rearrangement links TRBV7-8 to TRBJ2-7; 7 bases line up with TRBD1. The trim removed 2 bases at V and 3 bases at J, leaving 13 bases unmatched. The CDR3 contains 17 residues. The germline V gene has CDR1 SGHVS and CDR2 FQNEAQ. This CDR3 is CASSLPQGTGTIYEQYF. The CDR3 DNA reads TGTGCCAGCAGCTTACCACAGGGGACCGGGACGATCTACGAGCAGTACTTC.

The chain joins TRBV6-1 to TRBJ2-7; TRBD1 agrees at 10 bases. Looked up from germline, CDR1 is MNHNS and CDR2 is SASEGT. Trimming took 1 base from V and 4 from J; bases not matched to a gene: 7. The CDR3 contains 16 residues. As DNA, the CDR3 is TGTGCCAGCAGTGAAGATGGCGGGACAGGGGCATACGAGCAGTACTTC. Amino acids: CASSEDGGTGAYEQYF.

This chain links TRBV5-5 with TRBJ2-5; 9 bases agree with TRBD1. V trimming: 4 bases; J trimming: 5 bases; junction bases outside the gene matches: 12. The CDR3 extends over 16 amino acids. The V gene's germline CDR1 is SGHKS and CDR2 YYEKEE (reference sequence). CDR3 loop: CASSNSPGQGGETQYF. CDR3 nucleotide sequence: TGTGCCAGCAGCAACTCTCCGGGACAGGGAGGCGAGACCCAGTACTTC. Based on the CDR3 plus reference TRBV5-5 and TRBJ2-5, the full variable domain is DAGVTQSPTHLIKTRGQQVTLRCSPISGHKSVSWYQQVLGQGPQFIFQYYEKEERGRGNFPDRFSARQFPNYSSELNVNALLLGDSALYLCASSNSPGQGGETQYFGPGTRLLVL.